Reported below is one T cell receptor beta chain. Its antigen is currently unknown. This record belongs to a study of CD8 T cells in Susac syndrome. Trimming removed 2 bases from V and 7 bases from J, with 13 bases in between. This CDR3 has 14 residues. Germline CDR1 SGDLS, CDR2 YYNGEE. Study results and caveats: The study recognized that its TCR sequencing and HLA analysis covered a relatively small number of individuals.

RNA was extracted with the RNeasy kit, and a quantity of about 0.5 to 1 ug was reverse transcribed using random hexamers. A multiplex approach, immunoSEQ multiplex PCR, amplified TCR beta CDR3 across 54 Vbeta and 13 Jbeta. A single record per CDR3 protein comes from TCRdb applying MiXCR to the immunoSEQ multiplex PCR reads. The sample records just over 150,000 distinct CDR3 sequences, just under 97% being singletons. Sequencing of TCR beta was carried out in blood CD8+ and CD4+ T cells. Relapsing-remitting disease, either stable or active, was present in the multiple sclerosis controls, who were treatment-naive patients.

This receptor was taken from a human donor with multiple sclerosis. The V and J genes are TRBV9 and TRBJ2-1; D may be TRBD2 (5 bases). The sequenced sample consisted of CD8+ T cells from PBMCs. As DNA, the CDR3 is TGTGCCAGCAGCGTTGAGGGAATGGCGAATGAGCAGTTCTTC. It codes for CASSVEGMANEQFF.